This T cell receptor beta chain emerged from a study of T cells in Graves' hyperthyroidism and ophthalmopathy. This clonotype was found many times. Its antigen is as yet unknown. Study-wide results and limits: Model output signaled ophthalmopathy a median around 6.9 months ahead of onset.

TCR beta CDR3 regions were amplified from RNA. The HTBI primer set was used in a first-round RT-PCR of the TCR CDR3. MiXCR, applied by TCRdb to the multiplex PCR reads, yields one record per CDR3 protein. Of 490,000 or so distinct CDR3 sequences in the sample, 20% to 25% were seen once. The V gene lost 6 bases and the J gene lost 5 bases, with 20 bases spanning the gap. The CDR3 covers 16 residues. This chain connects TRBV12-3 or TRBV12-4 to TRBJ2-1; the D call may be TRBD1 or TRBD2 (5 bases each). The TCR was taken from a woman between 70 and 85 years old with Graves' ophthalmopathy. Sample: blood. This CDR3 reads CASSPSWGSGNNEQFF. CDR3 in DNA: TGTGCCAGCAGCCCGAGTTGGGGGAGCGGAAACAATGAGCAGTTCTTC.